A single sample gave rise to the 26 T cell receptor beta chains below, sequenced in a study of blood T cell repertoires in COVID-19. The assay was immunoSEQ multiplex PCR, and TCRdb's table has in-frame clones only and misses some. The table lists some 95,000 clones, about 89% of them singletons, with under 2% in the top ten. The sample was peripheral blood. These receptors were obtained from a human donor with active COVID-19. The donor label of this sample is uncertain.

The chain recombines TRBV4-2 with TRBJ1-2; 8 bases fit TRBD1. The germline V gene encodes CDR1 LGHNA and CDR2 YNFKEQ. J was trimmed by 3 bases and V by 0 bases; bases with no gene match: 3. The CDR3 is made up of 15 amino acids. The DNA of the CDR3 is TGTGCCAGCAGCCAAGATGGGGACAGGTACTATGGCTACACCTTC. Residues: CASSQDGDRYYGYTF.

A word on this clone: Other nucleotide sequences in the sample specify the same CDR3. This chain uses TRBV5-1 with TRBJ2-5, with 10 bases aligning to TRBD2. The junction had 8 bases not matched to a gene; V was cut back by 1 base and J by 5 bases. The CDR3 is made up of 16 amino acids. Germline loops: CDR1 SGHRS, CDR2 YFSETQ. CDR3 sequence reads: CASSLRSSGGLETQYF. The CDR3 bases are TGCGCCAGCAGCTTGAGGTCTAGCGGGGGTCTGGAGACCCAGTACTTC.

The V call is TRBV2, the J call TRBJ1-1; D gene unclear. In germline, CDR1 is SNHLY, CDR2 FYNNEI. The CDR3 runs to 13 residues. V dropped 5 bases and J dropped 1 base, with 8 bases sitting between them. The CDR3 protein is CASSPAANTEAFF. For the CDR3, the DNA is TGTGCCAGCAGTCCAGCGGCGAACACTGAAGCTTTCTTT.

This clone was seen a handful of times. This chain connects TRBV27 to TRBJ1-5, with 8 bases identical to TRBD1. J gave up 0 bases and V 6 bases, and 10 bases lay outside the gene matches. Germline CDR1 is MNHEY and CDR2 is SMNVEV (reference sequence). This CDR3 contains 17 residues. The CDR3, as DNA: TGTGCCAGCAGGATCTTTTGGACAGGGAATAGCAATCAGCCCCAGCATTTT. Translating it yields CASRIFWTGNSNQPQHF.

The chain has TRBV6-5 and TRBJ1-1, with D unresolved. The V end was cut by 7 bases, the J end by 7 bases, with 16 bases between. Germline-derived CDR1 and CDR2 are MNHEY and SVGAGI. The CDR3 is 13 residues long. The CDR3 is CASTLDPAGEAFF. CDR3 in DNA: TGTGCCAGCACTCTTGACCCGGCGGGTGAAGCTTTCTTT.

V is TRBV5-4 and J is TRBJ2-5; TRBD2 aligns across 9 bases. The CDR3 has 15 residues. Germline-derived CDR1 and CDR2 are SGHNT and YYREEE (reference sequence). After removal of 4 bases from V and 1 base from J, the junction contained 5 bases not matched to a gene. The chain's CDR3 is CASSLTSGFQETQYF. The CDR3 DNA follows: TGTGCCAGCAGCCTGACTAGCGGATTCCAAGAGACCCAGTACTTC.

The chain is built from TRBV6-1 and TRBJ1-6; D is perhaps TRBD1 (5 bases). The germline gives CDR1 MNHNS, CDR2 SASEGT. This CDR3 comprises 15 residues. Trimming pared 2 bases from V and 7 bases from J, leaving 12 bases between. In DNA, the CDR3 is TGTGCCAGCAGTGAAAGCCCAGGGAGGAATTCACCCCTCCACTTT. This sequence encodes CASSESPGRNSPLHF.

The chain is built from TRBV4-2 and TRBJ1-5, with a weak D call TRBD1 (5 bases). V lost 0 bases, J lost 7 bases, and 16 bases lay in between. The germline gives CDR1 LGHNA, CDR2 YNFKEQ. This CDR3 spans 16 amino acids. The CDR3 DNA follows: TGTGCCAGCAGCCAAGAAGGAAGGGCCGGGGGGCAGCCCCAGCATTTT. The encoded protein is CASSQEGRAGGQPQHF.

V is TRBV28 and J is TRBJ2-1; no clear D gene. The V gene's germline CDR1 is MDHEN and CDR2 SYDVKM. This CDR3 is 13 amino acids long. The V end lost 4 bases, the J end lost 10 bases, and 14 bases lay between the germline ends. CDR3 loop: CASSSLLLREQFF. Written as DNA, the CDR3 is TGTGCCAGCAGTTCACTCCTACTCCGCGAGCAGTTCTTC.

The chain recombines TRBV9 with TRBJ2-3, with 7 nucleotides matching TRBD1. Germline CDR1 is SGDLS and CDR2 is YYNGEE. With V trimmed by 4 bases and J by 0 bases, 8 bases remained unmatched. CDR3 length equals 16 residues. This CDR3 is CASSFAPGQSTDTQYF. The CDR3 DNA follows: TGTGCCAGCAGCTTCGCGCCGGGACAGAGCACAGATACGCAGTATTTT. Full variable domain (rest looked up from reference TRBV9 and TRBJ2-3): DSGVTQTPKHLITATGQRVTLRCSPRSGDLSVYWYQQSLDQGLQFLIQYYNGEERAKGNILERFSAQQFPDLHSELNLSSLELGDSALYFCASSFAPGQSTDTQYFGPGTRLTVL.

This clone occurred a few times. V is TRBV5-6 and J is TRBJ1-3, with 7 bases aligning to TRBD1. Germline trimming cut 1 base from V and 4 bases from J; bases unmatched to any gene: 8. CDR3 length equals 16 residues. Per the germline V gene, CDR1 is SGHDT and CDR2 is YYEEEE. CDR3 DNA sequence: TGTGCCAGCAGCTTGTTAGAGGGGGCCGAAGGAAACACCATATATTTT. The encoded protein is CASSLLEGAEGNTIYF.

The V gene is TRBV9, the J gene TRBJ2-1; 11 positions agree with TRBD2. The CDR3 is 15 amino acids. From germline, CDR1 is SGDLS and CDR2 YYNGEE. The V segment lost 4 bases and the J segment 8 bases; nucleotides outside the gene matches: 8. The CDR3 loop is CASSSRSGGAHEQFF. The CDR3 nucleotides are TGTGCCAGCAGCTCACGTAGCGGGGGGGCTCATGAGCAGTTCTTC. Based on the CDR3 plus reference TRBV9 and TRBJ2-1, the full variable domain is DSGVTQTPKHLITATGQRVTLRCSPRSGDLSVYWYQQSLDQGLQFLIQYYNGEERAKGNILERFSAQQFPDLHSELNLSSLELGDSALYFCASSSRSGGAHEQFFGPGTRLTVL.

The J gene is TRBJ1-5, the V gene TRBV19, with D possibly matching TRBD1 (6 bases). The CDR3 consists of 18 residues. V shed 0 bases and J shed 7 bases, with 22 bases lying between them. Germline CDR1 LNHDA, CDR2 SQIVND (reference sequence). For the CDR3, the DNA is TGTGCCAGTAGTATAGATCTTACAGGGCGCCCGGGAGGGCAGCCCCAGCATTTT. Translating it yields CASSIDLTGRPGGQPQHF. Complete variable domain (other parts from reference TRBV19 and TRBJ1-5): DGGITQSPKYLFRKEGQNVTLSCEQNLNHDAMYWYRQDPGQGLRLIYYSQIVNDFQKGDIAEGYSVSREKKESFPLTVTSAQKNPTAFYLCASSIDLTGRPGGQPQHFGDGTRLSIL.

The rearrangement links TRBV19 to TRBJ2-3; 15 positions match TRBD2. The J segment lost 3 bases and the V segment lost 2 bases, leaving 3 bases of the junction unmatched. The CDR3 extends over 17 amino acids. The germline V gene encodes CDR1 LNHDA and CDR2 SQIVND (reference sequence). The CDR3 reads CASSIIGLAGGTDTQYF. CDR3 sequence (DNA): TGTGCCAGTAGTATAATTGGACTAGCGGGGGGGACAGATACGCAGTATTTT.

The rearrangement joins TRBV29-1 to TRBJ2-1; 7 bases match TRBD2. In germline, CDR1 is SQVTM, CDR2 ANQGSEA. The V gene end was trimmed by 7 bases and the J gene end by 8 bases; junction bases not matched to a gene: 8. The CDR3 consists of 12 residues. CDR3 sequence (DNA): TGCAGCGCCCTGGGAGGGTGGGATGAGCAGTTCTTC. It yields the protein CSALGGWDEQFF.

The chain couples TRBV7-2 to TRBJ1-1; D is undetermined. V lost 0 bases and J lost 4, with 9 bases in between. The CDR3 is made up of 14 amino acids. Germline V gene lookup returns CDR1 SGHTA and CDR2 FQGNSA. CDR3 bases: TGTGCCAGCAGCTTAGCGTCGGAGGCCACTGAAGCTTTCTTT. Protein: CASSLASEATEAFF.

The chain has TRBV7-8 and TRBJ1-4, with D possibly being TRBD1 (6 bases). Germline CDR1 SGHVS, CDR2 FQNEAQ. V was trimmed by 3 bases and J by 4 bases, leaving 12 bases between them. This CDR3 spans 15 amino acids. The CDR3 DNA is TGTGCCAGCAGCTTGGGACAAGGCCTTAATGAAAAACTGTTTTTT. Translating gives CASSLGQGLNEKLFF.

The gene calls are TRBV6-1 and TRBJ1-2; 8 bases are shared with TRBD1. V lost 0 bases and J lost 4; bases outside the gene matches: 7. Germline loops: CDR1 MNHNS, CDR2 SASEGT. This CDR3 is built from 16 residues. CDR3 sequence: CASSEAGQGPSYGYTF. The CDR3 coding sequence is TGTGCCAGCAGTGAAGCAGGACAGGGACCTTCCTATGGCTACACCTTC.

The rearrangement uses TRBV11-2 and TRBJ2-7; the match to TRBD2 covers 8 bases. Trimming cost V 5 bases and J 2 bases; bases outside gene matches: 11. The CDR3 has 16 residues. From germline, CDR1 is SGHAT and CDR2 FQNNGV. The CDR3 nucleotides are TGTGCCAGCAGCCCCCTCGGGGGGGCCCTTACCTACGAGCAGTACTTC. Amino acid sequence: CASSPLGGALTYEQYF.

The V gene is TRBV7-9, the J gene TRBJ2-7; TRBD1 matches 8 bases. This CDR3 region has 17 residues. The germline V gene encodes CDR1 SEHNR and CDR2 FQNEAQ (reference sequence). J gave up 6 bases and V 5 bases, and 18 bases lay outside the gene matches. The DNA of the CDR3 is TGTGCCAGCAGCAAGCAACAGGGGGAAACCCCTCTTGGCGAGCAGTACTTC. This sequence encodes CASSKQQGETPLGEQYF.

This rearrangement joins TRBV19 to TRBJ2-3, with D hard to call. V gave up 5 bases and J gave up 2 bases, with 14 bases separating them. The CDR3 is 15 residues long. Germline CDR1 reads LNHDA; CDR2 reads SQIVND (reference sequence). The CDR3 DNA sequence: TGTGCCAGTAGTGGATCGACATTAGTCACAGATACGCAGTATTTT. Its protein is CASSGSTLVTDTQYF. The full variable domain, in which reference TRBV19 and TRBJ2-3 provide the parts outside the CDR3, is DGGITQSPKYLFRKEGQNVTLSCEQNLNHDAMYWYRQDPGQGLRLIYYSQIVNDFQKGDIAEGYSVSREKKESFPLTVTSAQKNPTAFYLCASSGSTLVTDTQYFGPGTRLTVL.

The CDR3 coding sequence is TGTGCCAGCAGTTGGGAGTTGCGCGATGAGCAGTTCTTC. Amino acid sequence: CASSWELRDEQFF. This sequence joins TRBV7-2 and TRBJ2-1; weak D call: TRBD2 (5 bases). The CDR3 is made up of 13 amino acids. V lost 6 bases to trimming and J lost 8 bases, with 14 bases between them. Looked up from germline, CDR1 is SGHTA and CDR2 is FQGNSA.

The rearrangement links TRBV10-3 to TRBJ2-1, with TRBD2 matching 13 bases. This CDR3 is 17 amino acids long. V lost 7 bases to trimming and J lost 7 bases; unmatched junction nucleotides: 13. The germline V gene has CDR1 ENHRY and CDR2 SYGVKD. The CDR3 loop is CAITPSTLAGGENEQFF. The CDR3, as DNA: TGTGCCATCACCCCTTCCACACTAGCGGGGGGGGAAAATGAGCAGTTCTTC.

The chain couples TRBV7-2 to TRBJ2-7, with 7 bases aligning to TRBD1. The CDR3 is made up of 13 amino acids. Germline V lookup: CDR1 SGHTA, CDR2 FQGNSA. Losses at the gene ends were 3 bases for V and 5 bases for J; bases not matched to a gene: 4. The CDR3 DNA reads as TGTGCCAGCAGCTTCGGACAGGCTAACGAGCAGTACTTC. It is translated as CASSFGQANEQYF.

The gene calls are TRBV5-1 and TRBJ2-7, with 8 bases identical to TRBD2. CDR3 length: 15 residues. Trimming cost V 2 bases and J 6 bases; bases outside gene matches: 10. Per the germline V gene, CDR1 is SGHRS and CDR2 is YFSETQ. The CDR3 region is CASSLSGTSESEQYF. The CDR3 DNA reads TGCGCCAGCAGCTTATCCGGGACTAGTGAGTCCGAGCAGTACTTC.

As DNA, the CDR3 is TGTGCCAGCACCCCCCGTATTGAGGGCAATCAGCCCCAGCATTTT. This sequence encodes CASTPRIEGNQPQHF. V is TRBV6-5 and J is TRBJ1-5; D uncertain. The V gene lost 7 bases and the J gene lost 2 bases, with 15 bases spanning the gap. The CDR3 spans 15 residues. The germline gives CDR1 MNHEY, CDR2 SVGAGI.